A single sample is the source of the 28 T cell receptor beta chains below, sequenced in a study of blood T cell repertoires in COVID-19. Using immunoSEQ multiplex PCR, the repertoire was profiled, and TCRdb retains in-frame clones only, with some absent. This sample yields roughly 36,000 clones, of which approximately 89% are seen a single time; approximately 4.1% belongs to the top ten. The specimen sequenced was peripheral blood. Receptors originate from a man aged 55 to 70 with acute or convalescent COVID-19.

Only a few counts were recorded for this clone. This rearrangement joins TRBV28 to TRBJ2-7, with a tentative D call TRBD1 (6 bases). The germline CDR1 and CDR2 sequences are MDHEN and SYDVKM. The CDR3 extends over 14 amino acids. The V end lost 5 bases, the J end lost 2 bases, and 13 bases lay between the germline ends. CDR3 protein: CASSQQGPPYEQYF. As DNA, the CDR3 is TGTGCCAGCAGTCAACAGGGTCCACCCTACGAGCAGTACTTC.

On this clone: Within the sample, other DNA sequences also encode this same CDR3. This chain joins TRBV19 and TRBJ2-2, with D hard to call. From germline, CDR1 is LNHDA and CDR2 SQIVND (reference sequence). The V end lost 4 bases, the J end lost 1 base, and 7 bases lay between the germline ends. CDR3 size: 14 residues. The CDR3 DNA follows: TGTGCCAGTAGTACTGCAGTGAACACCGGGGAGCTGTTTTTT. Translating gives CASSTAVNTGELFF.

This clone has only one observation. The chain is built from TRBV28 and TRBJ1-3; tentative D call: TRBD1 (5 bases). Trimming took off 3 bases at V and 2 bases at J, with 14 bases between the two ends. Germline CDR1 is MDHEN and CDR2 is SYDVKM. The CDR3 runs 16 residues. CDR3 in DNA: TGTGCCAGCAGTTTGGGGACTGGGTCGGCTGGAAACACCATATATTTT. This sequence encodes CASSLGTGSAGNTIYF.

The chain couples TRBV19 to TRBJ2-3, with D possibly being TRBD2 (5 bases). Trimming left V 1 base short and J 1 base short, with 9 bases between. Germline V gene sequence: CDR1 LNHDA, CDR2 SQIVND (reference sequence). This CDR3 spans 15 amino acids. Here the CDR3 DNA reads TGTGCCAGTAGTATAGGGTGGGGAGGCACAGATACGCAGTATTTT. This codes for CASSIGWGGTDTQYF.

The V call is TRBV7-8, the J call TRBJ1-5; 11 bases agree with TRBD1. The CDR3 runs to 14 residues. Germline V gives CDR1 SGHVS, CDR2 FQNEAQ. J gave up 7 bases and V 5 bases, and 4 bases lay outside the gene matches. DNA for the CDR3: TGTGCCAGCAGCCTTGGACAGGGGGCACAGCCCCAGCATTTT. Protein product: CASSLGQGAQPQHF.

The genes are TRBV12-5 and TRBJ2-3; weak D call: TRBD1 (5 bases). Germline V gene lookup returns CDR1 LGHNT and CDR2 FRNRAP. V was clipped by 5 bases and J by 3 bases, with 15 bases between them. The CDR3 totals 15 residues. Here the CDR3 reads CASGGASGPTDTQYF. The CDR3 DNA sequence: TGTGCTAGTGGTGGGGCGTCAGGCCCTACAGATACGCAGTATTTT.

The chain carries TRBV9 and TRBJ2-3; no clear D gene. Trimming took off 3 bases at V and 1 base at J, with 6 bases between the two ends. Germline loops: CDR1 SGDLS, CDR2 YYNGEE. The CDR3 runs to 13 residues. CDR3 protein: CASSALGTDTQYF. Written as DNA, the CDR3 is TGTGCCAGCAGCGCCCTAGGCACAGATACGCAGTATTTT.

The V and J genes are TRBV5-1 and TRBJ1-2; TRBD1 aligns across 7 bases. From germline, CDR1 is SGHRS and CDR2 YFSETQ. This CDR3 region has 12 residues. V shed 6 bases and J 4 bases; nucleotides not matched to a gene: 3. In DNA, the CDR3 is TGCGCCAGCAACCGGGACAGCTATGGCTACACCTTC. Translating gives CASNRDSYGYTF.

This sequence joins TRBV5-1 and TRBJ2-3; weak D call: TRBD2 (6 bases). This CDR3 region has 14 residues. Germline V CDR1 and CDR2: SGHRS, YFSETQ. V lost 6 bases, J lost 0 bases, and 11 bases lay in between. The CDR3 loop reads CASNGGVSTDTQYF. Written as DNA, the CDR3 is TGCGCCAGCAACGGGGGAGTGAGCACAGATACGCAGTATTTT.

This clone was detected once. The chain employs TRBV5-1 and TRBJ2-7, with 10 positions matching TRBD2. The J call is uncertain, as TRBJ2-1 better fits the DNA end. CDR1 and CDR2 from the germline V gene are SGHRS and YFSETQ. The CDR3 totals 15 residues. CDR3 nucleotide sequence: TGCGCCAGCAGCTTAGAAGCGGGAGGGGTCAATGAGCAGTTCTTC. It translates to CASSLEAGGVNEQFF.

The chain couples TRBV9 to TRBJ1-2, with 10 nucleotides matching TRBD1. Per germline, CDR1 SGDLS and CDR2 YYNGEE. This CDR3 has 16 residues. The trim removed 0 bases at V and 8 bases at J, leaving 10 bases unmatched. The DNA of the CDR3 is TGTGCCAGCAGCGTAGCTTTGGGACAGGGGCGGGGAGGCTACACCTTC. It specifies CASSVALGQGRGGYTF.

V usage is TRBV3-1 (or the pseudogene TRBV3-2) and J usage is TRBJ2-5, with D perhaps TRBD1 (6 bases). The germline V gene encodes CDR1 LGHDT and CDR2 YNNKEL (reference sequence). The CDR3 has 15 residues. V lost 4 bases to trimming and J lost 3 bases, with 15 bases between them. The CDR3 loop reads CASSLPGTSEETQYF. The CDR3 bases are TGTGCCAGCAGCCTTCCCGGGACATCGGAAGAGACCCAGTACTTC.

The rearrangement uses TRBV30 and TRBJ1-3; D is ambiguous. Between the trimmed V and J ends, which lost 2 bases and 4 bases, there was a span of 9 bases. CDR3 size: 13 residues. Germline loops: CDR1 GTSNPN, CDR2 SVGIG (reference sequence). The CDR3 loop reads CAWSPMMGNTIYF. CDR3 nucleotide sequence: TGTGCCTGGAGTCCTATGATGGGAAACACCATATATTTT.

The V gene is TRBV30, the J gene TRBJ2-7; 10 bases are a match to TRBD2. V was clipped by 2 bases and J by 5 bases; unmatched bases: 9. The CDR3 contains 15 residues. Germline CDR1 and CDR2: GTSNPN and SVGIG (reference sequence). CDR3 residues: CAWSSAGLATHEQYF. The CDR3 DNA sequence: TGTGCCTGGAGTAGCGCGGGACTAGCGACTCACGAGCAGTACTTC.

The chain carries TRBV18 and TRBJ1-2, with 10 bases identical to TRBD1. This CDR3 has 16 residues. J lost 8 bases, V lost 7 bases, and 16 bases had no gene match. In germline, CDR1 is KGHSH, CDR2 LQKENI. The CDR3 coding sequence is TGTGCCAGCTTGCATTCTGGGGACAGGGGAGTAGGCGGCTACACCTTC. Translated, it gives CASLHSGDRGVGGYTF.

The rearrangement links TRBV6-5 to TRBJ2-6, with TRBD2 matching over 7 bases. Germline loops: CDR1 MNHEY, CDR2 SVGAGI. The CDR3 is 15 amino acids. V dropped 6 bases and J dropped 2; count of bases not matched to a gene: 4. CDR3 coding DNA: TGTGCCAGCAGGGCGGGGGAGGCTGGGGCCAACGTCCTGACTTTC. Amino acids: CASRAGEAGANVLTF.

The chain joins TRBV7-2 to TRBJ1-2; D remains ambiguous. Germline V gene data show CDR1 as SGHTA and CDR2 as FQGNSA. CDR3 size: 16 residues. V dropped 1 base and J dropped 4 bases, with 16 bases sitting between them. The CDR3 DNA is TGTGCCAGCAGCTTAGGGTTGGGTCAGGCTTCCTATGGCTACACCTTC. This translates into CASSLGLGQASYGYTF. The full variable domain, its missing parts supplied by reference TRBV7-2 and TRBJ1-2, is GAGVSQSPSNKVTEKGKDVELRCDPISGHTALYWYRQSLGQGLEFLIYFQGNSAPDKSGLPSDRFSAERTGGSVSTLTIQRTQQEDSAVYLCASSLGLGQASYGYTFGSGTRLTVV.

V and J are TRBV10-3 and TRBJ2-5; no reliable D call. In germline, CDR1 is ENHRY, CDR2 SYGVKD. V lost 4 bases and J lost 3, with 3 bases in between. The CDR3 loop spans 11 amino acids. This CDR3 reads CAISAEETQYF. In nucleotides, the CDR3 is TGTGCCATCAGTGCCGAAGAGACCCAGTACTTC.

The V call is TRBV12-3 or TRBV12-4, the J call TRBJ2-7, with a tentative D call TRBD2 (7 bases). Trimming took off 8 bases at V and 2 bases at J, with 10 bases between the two ends. The CDR3 has 12 residues. Here the CDR3 reads CASGGGPYEQYF. DNA for the CDR3: TGTGCCAGCGGGGGGGGCCCCTACGAGCAGTACTTC.

V usage is TRBV19 and J usage is TRBJ1-2; D gene uncertain. CDR3 length: 13 residues. V dropped 10 bases and J dropped 8 bases, with 20 bases sitting between them. Per germline, CDR1 LNHDA and CDR2 SQIVND (reference sequence). CDR3 sequence (DNA): TGTGCCACCGCCGAGGGCAACCCGAGAGGCTACACCTTC. The encoded protein is CATAEGNPRGYTF.

The chain employs TRBV5-1 and TRBJ1-6; 9 positions match TRBD1. From germline, CDR1 is SGHRS and CDR2 YFSETQ. The CDR3 consists of 15 residues. V trimming: 4 bases; J trimming: 6 bases; junction bases outside the gene matches: 5. CDR3 region: CASSGGQGVNSPLHF. Here the CDR3 DNA reads TGCGCCAGCAGCGGGGGACAGGGTGTTAATTCACCCCTCCACTTT.

The chain combines TRBV12-3 or TRBV12-4 with TRBJ1-2; D gene uncertain. Trimming shortened V by 5 bases and J by 0 bases, and 7 bases separated the two germline ends. The CDR3 has 13 amino acids. For the CDR3, the DNA is TGTGCCAGCAGTATCGGTACTAACTATGGCTACACCTTC. Encoded protein: CASSIGTNYGYTF.

This chain joins TRBV27 and TRBJ1-2, with 7 bases identical to TRBD1. This CDR3 region has 13 residues. The germline V gene encodes CDR1 MNHEY and CDR2 SMNVEV (reference sequence). V shed 7 bases, J shed 0 bases, and the junction held 2 bases outside the gene matches. The CDR3 region is CASTTGTNYGYTF. Here the CDR3 DNA reads TGTGCCAGCACGACAGGGACTAACTATGGCTACACCTTC.

The CDR3 DNA sequence: TGTGCCAGCAGCCCCACAGGGTCCCATGAGCAGTTCTTC. This codes for CASSPTGSHEQFF. This chain links TRBV7-9 with TRBJ2-1; D is perhaps TRBD1 (6 bases). The CDR3 consists of 13 residues. The V end lost 5 bases, the J end lost 8 bases, and 13 bases lay between the germline ends. In germline, CDR1 is SEHNR, CDR2 FQNEAQ (reference sequence). The entire variable domain, with the rest obtained from reference TRBV7-9 and TRBJ2-1, is as follows: DTGVSQNPRHKITKRGQNVTFRCDPISEHNRLYWYRQTLGQGPEFLTYFQNEAQLEKSRLLSDRFSAERPKGSFSTLEIQRTEQGDSAMYLCASSPTGSHEQFFGPGTRLTVL.

This chain uses TRBV18 with TRBJ2-7, with TRBD2 as a possible D gene (6 bases). From germline, CDR1 is KGHSH and CDR2 LQKENI. V was cut by 3 bases and J by 5 bases, with 17 bases left in between. The CDR3 extends over 15 amino acids. Written as DNA, the CDR3 is TGTGCCAGCTCACCGAGGGCCACTAGCTTCGACGAGCAGTACTTC. Residues: CASSPRATSFDEQYF.

The chain links TRBV7-2 to TRBJ2-5, with D uncertain. The germline CDR1 and CDR2 sequences are SGHTA and FQGNSA. Trimming removed 0 bases from V and 1 base from J, with 6 bases in between. The CDR3 is made up of 14 amino acids. Here the CDR3 reads CASSLALGQETQYF. In nucleotides, the CDR3 is TGTGCCAGCAGCTTAGCTCTAGGCCAAGAGACCCAGTACTTC.

J is TRBJ1-2 and V is TRBV3-1 (or the pseudogene TRBV3-2); no definite D call. This CDR3 region has 11 residues. The V gene's germline CDR1 is LGHDT and CDR2 YNNKEL (reference sequence). V gave up 3 bases and J gave up 8 bases, with 7 bases separating them. Written as DNA, the CDR3 is TGTGCCAGCAGCCACGGGGTCGGCTACACCTTC. Its protein is CASSHGVGYTF.

The V and J genes are TRBV30 and TRBJ1-1; 7 bases align to TRBD1. Germline V gene lookup returns CDR1 GTSNPN and CDR2 SVGIG (reference sequence). Unmatched junction bases numbered 4, after V lost 8 bases and J lost 1 base. The CDR3 spans 12 residues. The CDR3 sequence is CAARTGNTEAFF. CDR3 bases: TGTGCCGCCCGGACAGGGAACACTGAAGCTTTCTTT.